This T cell receptor (beta chain) was documented in a study of T cell responses to AZD1222 COVID-19 vaccine. Broader study findings: Dominant at 160-218 and 743-854, vaccine-associated CD4 TCRs also spanned spike. Reportedly, close to half of spike-specific TCRs are directed against unmutated variant regions. Clonal diversity was possibly underestimated; the donors were predominantly white British and more often female.

The germline V gene has CDR1 MNHEY and CDR2 SVGAGI. V was clipped by 7 bases and J by 1 base; unmatched bases: 2. This CDR3 spans 13 amino acids. Comments on this clone: What it binds is not known.

Only in-frame clones appear in the TCRdb table, and some are missing; sequencing was by immunoSEQ multiplex PCR. Altogether around 88,000 clones are present, roughly 90% being singletons, with the ten largest covering about 2.7%. This chain links TRBV6-5 with TRBJ1-1; 8 bases map to TRBD1. This specimen consisted of peripheral blood, obtained on day 0 of MenACWY control vaccination. The source of this sequence is an adult in good health. CDR3 sequence: CASTRGRNTEAFF. In DNA, the CDR3 is TGTGCCAGCACCAGGGGGCGGAACACTGAAGCTTTCTTT.